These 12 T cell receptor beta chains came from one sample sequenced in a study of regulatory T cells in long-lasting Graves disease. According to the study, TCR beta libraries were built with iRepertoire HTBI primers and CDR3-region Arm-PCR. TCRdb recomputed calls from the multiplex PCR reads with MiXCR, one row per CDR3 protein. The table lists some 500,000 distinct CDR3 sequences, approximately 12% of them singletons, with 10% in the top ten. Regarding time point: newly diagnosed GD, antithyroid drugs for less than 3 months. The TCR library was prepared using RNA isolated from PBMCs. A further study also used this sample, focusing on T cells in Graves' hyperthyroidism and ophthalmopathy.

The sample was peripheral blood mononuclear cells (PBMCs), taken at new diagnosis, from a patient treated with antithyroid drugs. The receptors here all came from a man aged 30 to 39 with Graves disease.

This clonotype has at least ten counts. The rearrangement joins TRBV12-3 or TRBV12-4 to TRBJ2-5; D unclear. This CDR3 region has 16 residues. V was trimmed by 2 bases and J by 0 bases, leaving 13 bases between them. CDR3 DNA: TGTGCCAGCAGTTTAAGCCGGACGGTGTACCAAGAGACCCAGTACTTC. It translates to CASSLSRTVYQETQYF.

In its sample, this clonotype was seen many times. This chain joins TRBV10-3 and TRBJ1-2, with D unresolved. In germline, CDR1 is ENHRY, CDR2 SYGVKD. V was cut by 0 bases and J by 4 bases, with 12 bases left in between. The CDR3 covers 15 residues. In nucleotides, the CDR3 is TGTGCCATCAGTGAGTCGGGAATAAAGCCCTATGGCTACACCTTC. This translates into CAISESGIKPYGYTF.

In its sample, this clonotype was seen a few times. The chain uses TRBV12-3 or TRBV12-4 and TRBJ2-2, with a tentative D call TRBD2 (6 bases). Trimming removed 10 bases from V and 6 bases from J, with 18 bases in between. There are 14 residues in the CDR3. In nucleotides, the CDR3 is TGTGCCACCCCGCGTCGGAGGGGAGCCGGGGAGCTGTTTTTT. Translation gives CATPRRRGAGELFF.

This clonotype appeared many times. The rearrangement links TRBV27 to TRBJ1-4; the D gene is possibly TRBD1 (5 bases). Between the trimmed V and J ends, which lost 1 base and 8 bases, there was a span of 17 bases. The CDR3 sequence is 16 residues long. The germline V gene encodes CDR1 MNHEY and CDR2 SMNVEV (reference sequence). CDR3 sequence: CASSLYTWDGEEKLFF. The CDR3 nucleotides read TGTGCCAGCAGTTTATATACTTGGGACGGTGAAGAAAAACTGTTTTTT.

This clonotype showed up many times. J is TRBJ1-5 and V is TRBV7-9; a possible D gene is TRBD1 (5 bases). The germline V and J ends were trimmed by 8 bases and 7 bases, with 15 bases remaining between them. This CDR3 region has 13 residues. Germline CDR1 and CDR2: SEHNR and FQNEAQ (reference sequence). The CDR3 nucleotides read TGTGCCAGCTCAAGGGGATCGAGCCAGCCCCAGCATTTT. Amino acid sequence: CASSRGSSQPQHF. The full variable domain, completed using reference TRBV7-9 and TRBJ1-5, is DTGVSQNPRHKITKRGQNVTFRCDPISEHNRLYWYRQTLGQGPEFLTYFQNEAQLEKSRLLSDRFSAERPKGSFSTLEIQRTEQGDSAMYLCASSRGSSQPQHFGDGTRLSIL.

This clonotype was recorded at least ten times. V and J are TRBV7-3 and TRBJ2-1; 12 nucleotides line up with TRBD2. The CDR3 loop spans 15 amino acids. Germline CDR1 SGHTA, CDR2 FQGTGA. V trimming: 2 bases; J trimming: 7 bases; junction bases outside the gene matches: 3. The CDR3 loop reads CASSLLAGGYNEQFF. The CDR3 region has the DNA TGTGCCAGCAGCTTACTAGCGGGAGGGTATAATGAGCAGTTCTTC.

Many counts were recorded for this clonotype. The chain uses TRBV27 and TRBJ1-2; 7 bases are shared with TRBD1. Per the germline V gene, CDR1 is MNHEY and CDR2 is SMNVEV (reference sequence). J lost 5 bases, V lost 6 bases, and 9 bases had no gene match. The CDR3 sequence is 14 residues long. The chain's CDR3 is CASRGTDRRYGYTF. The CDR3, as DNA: TGTGCCAGCAGAGGGACAGACCGGCGGTATGGCTACACCTTC.

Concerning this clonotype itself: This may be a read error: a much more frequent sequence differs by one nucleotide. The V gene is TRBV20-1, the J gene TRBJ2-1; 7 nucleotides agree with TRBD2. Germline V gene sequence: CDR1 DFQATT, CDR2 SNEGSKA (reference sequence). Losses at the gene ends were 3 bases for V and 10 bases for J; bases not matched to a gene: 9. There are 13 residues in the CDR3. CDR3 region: CSASAAGDAEQFF. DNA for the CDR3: TGCAGTGCTAGTGCTGCGGGGGACGCCGAGCAGTTCTTC.

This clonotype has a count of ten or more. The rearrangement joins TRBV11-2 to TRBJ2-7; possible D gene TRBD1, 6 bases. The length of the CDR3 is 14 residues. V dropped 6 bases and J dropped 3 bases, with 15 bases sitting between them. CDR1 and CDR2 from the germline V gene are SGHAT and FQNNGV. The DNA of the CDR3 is TGTGCCAGCAGGATGGGGCAGGGGCTCTACGAGCAGTACTTC. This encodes CASRMGQGLYEQYF.

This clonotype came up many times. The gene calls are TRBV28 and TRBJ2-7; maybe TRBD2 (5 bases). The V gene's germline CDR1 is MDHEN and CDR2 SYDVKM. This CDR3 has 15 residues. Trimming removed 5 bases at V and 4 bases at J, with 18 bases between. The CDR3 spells CASSAPGGLGYEQYF. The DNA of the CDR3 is TGTGCCAGCAGTGCACCGGGCGGGTTGGGGTACGAGCAGTACTTC.

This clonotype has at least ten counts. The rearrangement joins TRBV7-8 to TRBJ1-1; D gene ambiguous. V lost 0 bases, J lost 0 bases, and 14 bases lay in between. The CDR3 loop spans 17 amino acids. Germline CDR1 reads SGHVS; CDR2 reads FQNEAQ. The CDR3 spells CASSLAQYGDVNTEAFF. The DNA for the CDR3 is TGTGCCAGCAGCTTAGCTCAGTATGGGGATGTGAACACTGAAGCTTTCTTT.

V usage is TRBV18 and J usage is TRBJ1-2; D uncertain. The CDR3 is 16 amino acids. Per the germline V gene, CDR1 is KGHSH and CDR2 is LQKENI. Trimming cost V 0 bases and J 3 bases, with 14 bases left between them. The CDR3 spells CASSPPRGIGDYGYTF. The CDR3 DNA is TGTGCCAGCTCACCACCAAGAGGGATCGGGGACTATGGCTACACCTTC.